The 13 T cell receptor beta chains given below trace back to one sample, sequenced in a study of blood T cell repertoires in COVID-19 (dated by TCRdb to about 2020). The protocol used for the library was the immunoSEQ multiplex PCR assay. Entries here come from immuneACCESS through TCRdb and include only in-frame sequences with V and J called. Some clones fail to appear in such tables; in the studies checked, an unresolved V gene covers under half of the shortfall, and the cause of the remainder is unknown. For this sample there are 200,000 to 250,000 clones; around 80% appear just once. Less than 7% of the sample lies in the top ten. Specimen: peripheral blood. The receptors originated from a woman in her 70s with acute or convalescent COVID-19.

This chain uses TRBV3-1 (or the pseudogene TRBV3-2) with TRBJ2-7, with D possibly matching TRBD1 (6 bases). The length of the CDR3 is 14 residues. CDR1 is LGHDT, CDR2 YNNKEL, per germline (reference sequence). The V and J ends lost 4 bases and 3 bases respectively, with 13 bases between them. The DNA for the CDR3 is TGTGCCAGCAGCCTTGGGACACCCTACTACGAGCAGTACTTC. Residues: CASSLGTPYYEQYF.

The CDR3 DNA is TGCAGCGCTGGGTGGGACAGGGGAGAGACCCAGTACTTC. It yields the protein CSAGWDRGETQYF. The chain carries TRBV29-1 and TRBJ2-5, with 10 bases aligning to TRBD1. Germline trimming cut 7 bases from V and 4 bases from J; bases unmatched to any gene: 6. Germline CDR1 SQVTM, CDR2 ANQGSEA. The CDR3 covers 13 residues.

The chain has TRBV10-3 and TRBJ2-3; TRBD2 agrees at 7 bases. Germline CDR1 and CDR2: ENHRY and SYGVKD. This CDR3 comprises 15 residues. V was clipped by 4 bases and J by 2 bases; unmatched bases: 6. The DNA for the CDR3 is TGTGCCATCAGTGGAGGAAGACTAGCCACAGATACGCAGTATTTT. Translated, it gives CAISGGRLATDTQYF.

As to this clone: This sample also contains other DNA sequences that code for the same CDR3. The rearrangement uses TRBV11-2 and TRBJ2-5; D is undetermined. Looked up from germline, CDR1 is SGHAT and CDR2 is FQNNGV. V lost 1 base, J lost 5 bases, and 2 bases lay in between. The CDR3 spans 11 residues. The CDR3 nucleotides are TGTGCCAGCAGCTTAGCGGAGACCCAGTACTTC. Its translation is CASSLAETQYF.

The table lists this clone with a count of one. The chain combines TRBV5-5 with TRBJ2-1; TRBD2 is a possible D gene (5 bases). Germline V CDR1 and CDR2: SGHKS, YYEKEE (reference sequence). V dropped 5 bases and J dropped 4 bases, with 19 bases sitting between them. CDR3 length: 16 amino acids. Here the CDR3 reads CASSRRSLVTYNEQFF. CDR3 DNA sequence: TGTGCCAGCAGTCGGAGGTCGCTAGTGACGTACAATGAGCAGTTCTTC.

The sample holds a few counts of this clone. This chain's CDR3 is CAGAGQNYEQYF. The CDR3 DNA follows: TGTGCCGGGGCTGGACAAAACTACGAGCAGTACTTC. The V gene is TRBV30, the J gene TRBJ2-7; TRBD1 is a possible D gene (5 bases). Germline CDR1 GTSNPN, CDR2 SVGIG (reference sequence). The ends were cut back, 8 bases at V and 3 bases at J, with 14 bases in the middle. The length of the CDR3 is 12 residues.

J is TRBJ1-5 and V is TRBV19; D unclear. Germline CDR1 is LNHDA and CDR2 is SQIVND (reference sequence). CDR3 length equals 13 residues. Trimming cost V 5 bases and J 10 bases, with 15 bases left between them. The CDR3 bases are TGTGCCAGTAGTCGACTGACGAATAACCCCCAGCATTTT. This translates into CASSRLTNNPQHF.

V is TRBV5-6 and J is TRBJ1-6; D is possibly TRBD1 (5 bases). The CDR3 is 15 residues long. Germline lookup yields CDR1 SGHDT and CDR2 YYEEEE. V dropped 0 bases and J dropped 4 bases, with 8 bases sitting between them. This CDR3 is CASSLGQLYNSPLHF. In DNA, the CDR3 is TGTGCCAGCAGCTTGGGACAGTTATATAATTCACCCCTCCACTTT.

The rearrangement uses TRBV5-1 and TRBJ2-5; weak D call: TRBD2 (5 bases). Between the trimmed V and J ends, which lost 4 bases and 5 bases, there was a span of 15 bases. From germline, CDR1 is SGHRS and CDR2 YFSETQ. The CDR3 runs 14 residues. CDR3: CASSASEGVETQYF. The CDR3 DNA follows: TGCGCCAGCAGCGCATCAGAGGGAGTGGAGACCCAGTACTTC.

The V gene is TRBV7-9, the J gene TRBJ1-5, with D tentatively TRBD1 (5 bases). The V gene lost 4 bases and the J gene lost 2 bases, with 15 bases spanning the gap. The CDR3 runs 16 residues. Germline V CDR1 and CDR2: SEHNR, FQNEAQ (reference sequence). CDR3 nucleotides: TGTGCCAGCAGCTCGTCCGGGGGAGGTGGCAATCAGCCCCAGCATTTT. Amino acids: CASSSSGGGGNQPQHF.

This clone showed up just once. The gene calls are TRBV6-4 and TRBJ1-5; a possible D gene is TRBD1 (5 bases). CDR3 length equals 16 residues. In germline, CDR1 is MRHNA, CDR2 SNTAGT. The V end lost 4 bases, the J end lost 3 bases, and 16 bases lay between the germline ends. Here the CDR3 DNA reads TGTGCCAGCAGTGCGGGGGTCGGAAAGATCAATCAGCCCCAGCATTTT. It translates to CASSAGVGKINQPQHF.

J is TRBJ2-5 and V is TRBV11-1, with D possibly being TRBD2 (5 bases). CDR1 is SGHAT and CDR2 is FQDESV in the germline V gene (reference sequence). The germline V and J ends were trimmed by 1 base and 9 bases, with 12 bases remaining between them. The CDR3 length is 13 residues. CDR3 in DNA: TGTGCCAGCAGCTTAGGAGACGGGGTGGCCCAGTACTTC. This codes for CASSLGDGVAQYF. The full variable domain, rest sourced from reference TRBV11-1 and TRBJ2-5, is EAEVAQSPRYKITEKSQAVAFWCDPISGHATLYWYRQILGQGPELLVQFQDESVVDDSQLPKDRFSAERLKGVDSTLKIQPAELGDSAMYLCASSLGDGVAQYFGPGTRLLVL.

CDR3 coding DNA: TGCGCCAGCAGCCCGCAACTTTCAGGGGCTGACAATGAGCAGTTCTTC. Translating gives CASSPQLSGADNEQFF. The rearrangement uses TRBV5-1 and TRBJ2-1, with D possibly being TRBD1 (6 bases). Germline V CDR1 and CDR2: SGHRS, YFSETQ. The CDR3 has 16 amino acids. V was trimmed by 4 bases and J by 5 bases, leaving 19 bases between them.